The present TCR beta chain was sequenced within a study of blood T cells in healthy people across ages. Whole-study findings and limits: Higher diversity, along with more naive CD4+ cells, distinguished long-lived donors from aged donors.

Per-sample PBMC isolation yielded at least 6.5 million cells. Details on this clonotype: Its antigen is undetermined.

In germline, CDR1 is SGHAT, CDR2 FQNNGV. This CDR3 comprises 16 residues. The J segment lost 7 bases and the V segment lost 5 bases, leaving 10 bases of the junction unmatched. The use of a sample-barcoded 5' primer and a J-beta primer mix characterized a second PCR of about 7 to 12 cycles. TCRdb independently ran MiXCR on the 5' RACE reads; one entry per CDR3 protein. The sample includes about 800,000 distinct CDR3 sequences, 58% of them seen just once. This TCR came from a man younger than 45 in good health. The chain has TRBV11-2 and TRBJ1-6; 8 bases are shared with TRBD1. Sequenced: blood. The CDR3 coding sequence is TGTGCCAGCAGCCCTCACCGACAGGGGTGGAATTCACCCCTCCACTTT. As protein: CASSPHRQGWNSPLHF.